The present T cell receptor beta chain was sequenced within a study of T cells in Graves' hyperthyroidism and ophthalmopathy. Study-wide results and limits: Stable hyperthyroidism was told apart from ophthalmopathy by a model built on 13 V-J features. In blood, most of the thyroid clonotypes expanded above 0.001 were also present. Median prediction lead before ophthalmopathy onset was 6.5 months with the model.

Amplification yielded TCR beta CDR3 regions, with RNA transcripts as the source. HTBI primers drove first-round RT-PCR of the TCR CDR3. TCRdb itself ran the multiplex PCR reads through MiXCR, one entry per CDR3 protein. The sample yields 450,000 to 700,000 distinct CDR3 sequences, 35% to 55% seen once. The CDR3 totals 13 residues. Germline assignment: CDR1 DFQATT and CDR2 SNEGSKA (reference sequence). The V end was cut by 7 bases, the J end by 0 bases, with 12 bases between. This clonotype was recorded a few times. Its antigen is not identified. In making diagnoses, clinical symptoms, serum thyroxine and TRAb, thyroid ultrasound and orbital computed tomography were all used.

This chain connects TRBV20-1 to TRBJ1-2; tentatively, D is TRBD1 (5 bases). This sequence was found in an adult woman with Graves' disease, either hyperthyroidism or ophthalmopathy (not recorded which). The sequencing sample was made of peripheral blood or thyroid tissue (not recorded which). CDR3 DNA: TGCAGTGTTACCGGGACTACTAACTATGGCTACACCTTC. It codes for CSVTGTTNYGYTF.